These 9 T cell receptor beta chains were all obtained from the same sample, sequenced in a study of blood T cell repertoires in COVID-19. Profiled with immunoSEQ multiplex PCR; TCRdb holds only in-frame clones, not every one. The sample records some 97,000 clones, about nine tenths being singletons. Sequenced sample: peripheral blood. Receptor source: a man aged 60 to 75 with acute or convalescent COVID-19.

The chain links TRBV5-1 to TRBJ2-3, with D possibly being TRBD2 (5 bases). The CDR3 covers 15 residues. Trimming took off 1 base at V and 2 bases at J, with 11 bases between the two ends. Germline CDR1 and CDR2: SGHRS and YFSETQ. CDR3 coding DNA: TGCGCCAGCAGCTTGACGGGGAGTCCCACAGATACGCAGTATTTT. Protein sequence: CASSLTGSPTDTQYF.

This rearrangement joins TRBV12-5 to TRBJ1-2, with 11 bases that match TRBD1. CDR1 is LGHNT and CDR2 is FRNRAP in the germline V gene. Trimming removed 1 base from V and 4 bases from J; junction bases left unmatched: 2. This CDR3 spans 15 amino acids. The CDR3 reads CASGLGGTGGYGYTF. In DNA, the CDR3 is TGTGCTAGTGGTTTGGGAGGGACAGGGGGCTATGGCTACACCTTC.

This chain joins TRBV6-6 and TRBJ2-3, with 7 nucleotides matching TRBD1. J gave up 1 base and V 2 bases, and 6 bases lay outside the gene matches. The CDR3 has 16 residues. Per germline, CDR1 MNHNY and CDR2 SVGAGI (reference sequence). CDR3 coding DNA: TGTGCCAGCAGTTACCGGACAGGTTTCGGCACAGATACGCAGTATTTT. Translating gives CASSYRTGFGTDTQYF.

The J gene is TRBJ1-1, the V gene TRBV19; D is unresolved. Germline V lookup: CDR1 LNHDA, CDR2 SQIVND (reference sequence). Trimming removed 3 bases from V and 1 base from J, with 3 bases in between. The CDR3 has 12 amino acids. The CDR3 region is CASSMRNTEAFF. DNA of the CDR3: TGTGCCAGTAGTATGCGGAACACTGAAGCTTTCTTT.

V is TRBV30 and J is TRBJ1-2, with a tentative D call TRBD1 (6 bases). The germline V gene encodes CDR1 GTSNPN and CDR2 SVGIG (reference sequence). Trimming took 3 bases from V and 2 from J, leaving 13 bases between them. This CDR3 comprises 14 residues. Here the CDR3 DNA reads TGTGCCTGGAGGATAGGGGGGGGCAACTATGGCTACACCTTC. Translated: CAWRIGGGNYGYTF. Drawing the rest from reference TRBV30 and TRBJ1-2, the complete variable domain is SQTIHQWPATLVQPVGSPLSLECTVEGTSNPNLYWYRQAAGRGLQLLFYSVGIGQISSEVPQNLSASRPQDRQFILSSKKLLLSDSGFYLCAWRIGGGNYGYTFGSGTRLTVV.

V is TRBV5-1 and J is TRBJ1-2; TRBD1 agrees at 7 bases. J lost 8 bases, V lost 0 bases, and 16 bases had no gene match. CDR1 and CDR2 (germline): SGHRS, YFSETQ. There are 17 residues in the CDR3. DNA of the CDR3: TGCGCCAGCAGCTTGGTCGGGACAGCGCGAGTAGAGGGAGGCTACACCTTC. Its translation: CASSLVGTARVEGGYTF.

The V call is TRBV6-6, the J call TRBJ1-3; no definite D call. Germline CDR1 and CDR2: MNHNY and SVGAGI (reference sequence). CDR3 length: 16 amino acids. The V and J ends lost 0 bases and 0 bases respectively, with 9 bases between them. CDR3 sequence reads: CASSYSSLRSGNTIYF. Written as DNA, the CDR3 is TGTGCCAGCAGTTACTCGAGTCTCCGCTCTGGAAACACCATATATTTT.

The chain is built from TRBV5-1 and TRBJ1-1; tentatively, D is TRBD1 (6 bases). CDR1 is SGHRS and CDR2 is YFSETQ in the germline V gene. V was cut by 4 bases and J by 5 bases, with 21 bases left in between. The CDR3 has 16 amino acids. The CDR3 loop is CASSLEAQGQGTEAFF. In nucleotides, the CDR3 is TGCGCCAGCAGCCTTGAGGCTCAGGGCCAGGGGACTGAAGCTTTCTTT.

The V and J genes are TRBV7-9 and TRBJ2-5; the match to TRBD2 covers 10 bases. The V segment lost 10 bases and the J segment 4 bases; nucleotides outside the gene matches: 9. Germline V gives CDR1 SEHNR, CDR2 FQNEAQ (reference sequence). The CDR3 has 14 residues. Written as DNA, the CDR3 is TGTGCCACCACTAATAGCGGGGGGATAGAGACCCAGTACTTC. Translating it yields CATTNSGGIETQYF.